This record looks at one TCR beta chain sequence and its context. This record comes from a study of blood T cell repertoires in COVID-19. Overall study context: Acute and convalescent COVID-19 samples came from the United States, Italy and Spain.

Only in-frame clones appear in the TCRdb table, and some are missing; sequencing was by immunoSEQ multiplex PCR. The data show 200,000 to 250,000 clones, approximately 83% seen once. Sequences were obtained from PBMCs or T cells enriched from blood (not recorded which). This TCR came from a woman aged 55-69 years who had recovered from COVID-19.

CDR3 residues: CASSVSGTGGFNEQFF. The CDR3 DNA is TGTGCCAGCAGTGTATCCGGGACAGGGGGCTTCAATGAGCAGTTCTTC. The chain links TRBV6-1 to TRBJ2-1, with 12 bases fitting TRBD1. The CDR3 has 16 residues. V trimming: 4 bases; J trimming: 6 bases; junction bases outside the gene matches: 7. Germline V gives CDR1 MNHNS, CDR2 SASEGT.